This T cell receptor beta chain was identified during a study of cytomegalovirus exposure and HLA in healthy donors. This clone showed up just a few times. Its target is unknown. Study-level findings and limits: The authors judged a highly shared variant cluster likely a sequencing artifact.

The V gene's germline CDR1 is SGDLS and CDR2 YYNGEE. Trimming removed 4 bases from V and 5 bases from J; junction bases left unmatched: 3. This CDR3 spans 15 amino acids. It was with 60 Vbeta and 13 Jbeta primers that the PCR ran. Generated by immunoSEQ multiplex PCR, the TCRdb table keeps only in-frame clones and is missing some. The table has 95,000 to 150,000 clones, about 11% seen once. The receptor was isolated from a woman in her late teens or twenties in good health and CMV-seropositive. Input material: PBMCs. The V and J genes are TRBV9 and TRBJ2-1; 13 bases are shared with TRBD2. Here the CDR3 reads CASSPTSGRHNEQFF. CDR3 sequence (DNA): TGTGCCAGCAGCCCGACTAGCGGGAGGCACAATGAGCAGTTCTTC.